The text below deals with one T cell receptor (beta chain). The authors' processing: Estimation of nucleated cell counts was performed using reference gene primer amplification. Repertoires were generated with immunoSEQ multiplex PCR, while TCRdb's copy carries only in-frame clones and drops some. V, J and clone size are taken as reported in that table, and D and trimming were inferred from the DNA itself. The top ten clones hold about 6.3% of a sample with roughly 100,000 clones, about 90% of them seen once. This sample was taken from a study of blood T cell repertoires in COVID-19. Study-level background: Sites across the United States, Italy and Spain contributed samples from acute and convalescent COVID-19.

Seattle researchers signed up patients amid active infection and tracked them longitudinally. V lost 10 bases to trimming and J lost 9 bases; unmatched junction nucleotides: 12. Germline assignment: CDR1 MDHEN and CDR2 SYDVKM. CDR3 length: 14 amino acids. The sample comprised peripheral blood. The receptor was isolated from a man aged 18 to 35 with COVID-19, enrolled during active disease. V is TRBV28 and J is TRBJ1-6; 7 bases align to TRBD1. As DNA, the CDR3 is TGTGCCACCTTACGTCCCGGGACAGTTTCACCCCTCCACTTT. Protein product: CATLRPGTVSPLHF.